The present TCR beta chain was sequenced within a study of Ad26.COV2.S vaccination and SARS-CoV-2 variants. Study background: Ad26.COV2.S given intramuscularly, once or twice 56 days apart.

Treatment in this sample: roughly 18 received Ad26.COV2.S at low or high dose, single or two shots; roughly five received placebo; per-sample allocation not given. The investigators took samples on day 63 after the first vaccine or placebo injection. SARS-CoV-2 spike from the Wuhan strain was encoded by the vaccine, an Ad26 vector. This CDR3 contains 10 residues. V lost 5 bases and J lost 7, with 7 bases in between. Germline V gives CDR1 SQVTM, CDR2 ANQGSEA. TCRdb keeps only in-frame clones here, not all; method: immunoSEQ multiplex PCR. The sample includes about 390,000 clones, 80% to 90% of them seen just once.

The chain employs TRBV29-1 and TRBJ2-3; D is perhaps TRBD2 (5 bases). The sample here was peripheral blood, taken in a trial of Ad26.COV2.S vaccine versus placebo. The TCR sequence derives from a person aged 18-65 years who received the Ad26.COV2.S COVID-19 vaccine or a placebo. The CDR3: CSVRTYTQYF. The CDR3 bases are TGCAGCGTTCGGACTTATACGCAGTATTTT.